These 5 T cell receptor beta chains were sequenced from one sample in a study of T-cell memory formation after mild COVID-19. From the 5' RACE reads, TCRdb called clonotypes with MiXCR, one entry per CDR3 protein. The sample contains about 170,000 distinct CDR3 sequences, 13% of which appear only once. The specimen was PBMCs or a T cell subset sorted from them (not recorded which). The origin of the receptors is a man younger than 35 who had mild COVID-19 (a few samples of this study predate the infection). Cell type and time point are not known.

Many counts were recorded for this clonotype. In DNA form, the CDR3 reads TGTGCCAGCAGCTCTACAGGGAATACCAATGAGCAGTTCTTC. This sequence encodes CASSSTGNTNEQFF. V is TRBV7-3 and J is TRBJ2-1; TRBD1 is a possible D gene (6 bases). Germline loops: CDR1 SGHTA, CDR2 FQGTGA. The CDR3 consists of 14 residues. Trimming stripped 4 bases from V and 6 bases from J, with 13 bases between.

This clonotype was detected many times. This rearrangement joins TRBV20-1 to TRBJ2-5, with D possibly being TRBD2 (5 bases). The V and J ends lost 3 bases and 2 bases respectively, with 13 bases between them. This CDR3 is built from 14 residues. Germline CDR1 DFQATT, CDR2 SNEGSKA (reference sequence). CDR3 nucleotide sequence: TGCAGTGCTAGCCGGACTTTTGAGCAAGAGACCCAGTACTTC. It is translated as CSASRTFEQETQYF.

The V and J genes are TRBV4-2 and TRBJ1-6; the D is unclear. This CDR3 has 15 amino acids. Germline assignment: CDR1 LGHNA and CDR2 YNFKEQ. V lost 0 bases and J lost 5, with 8 bases in between. The CDR3 spells CASSQEGRDNSPLHF. The CDR3, as DNA: TGTGCCAGCAGCCAAGAAGGACGGGATAATTCACCCCTCCACTTT.

This clonotype has only a few counts. The chain employs TRBV9 and TRBJ1-4; 8 bases match TRBD1. Germline loops: CDR1 SGDLS, CDR2 YYNGEE. The CDR3 is made up of 15 amino acids. V gave up 1 base and J gave up 4 bases; unmatched junction bases: 3. Written as DNA, the CDR3 is TGTGCCAGCAGCGTACGACAGGGGATTAATGAAAAACTGTTTTTT. Translation: CASSVRQGINEKLFF.

In DNA, the CDR3 is TGCAGTGCTGGCGGGACAGGGGGCTCCTATAATTCACCCCTCCACTTT. Encoded protein: CSAGGTGGSYNSPLHF. The gene calls are TRBV20-1 and TRBJ1-6, with 11 bases fitting TRBD1. CDR1 is DFQATT and CDR2 is SNEGSKA in the germline V gene (reference sequence). The CDR3 totals 16 residues. Germline trimming cut 5 bases from V and 0 bases from J; bases unmatched to any gene: 3.